This T cell receptor (beta chain) derives from a study of OX40 agonist ivuxolimab in advanced cancers. Clones were read by immunoSEQ multiplex PCR, and TCRdb kept only the in-frame ones, dropping some. Among about 50,000 clones listed, 70% to 80% were seen once. Trimming took 0 bases from V and 1 from J, leaving 6 bases between them. CDR3 length equals 14 residues. Germline V gives CDR1 SGHDT, CDR2 YYEEEE. Collection of blood occurred at baseline, at cycle 4 day 1, and at cycle 7 day 1. The material sequenced was CD4+ or CD8+ T cells sorted from blood, taken in a trial of the OX40 agonist ivuxolimab. This TCR came from an adult with an advanced solid tumor such as melanoma, head and neck, liver or kidney cancer. The chain uses TRBV5-6 and TRBJ2-3, with D hard to call. CDR3 DNA: TGTGCCAGCAGCTTGGCCGGCGGCACAGATACGCAGTATTTT. As protein: CASSLAGGTDTQYF.